This T cell receptor (beta chain) was captured in a study of chemoradiotherapy in HPV16-positive cancers. The CDR3 length is 13 residues. Germline V gives CDR1 SGHTA, CDR2 FQGNSA. Trimming cost V 1 base and J 5 bases, with 8 bases left between them. This clone appeared a single time. Using immunoSEQ multiplex PCR, the repertoire was profiled, and TCRdb retains in-frame clones only, with some absent. Of about 25,000 clones in the sample, approximately 95% were seen once. This sequence was found in a human donor with HPV-associated anogenital cancer. Specimen collection occurred from a patient who underwent chemoradiotherapy. The genes are TRBV7-2 and TRBJ2-5; D gene ambiguous. CDR3 nucleotides: TGTGCCAGCAGCTTAGTCTCCAGGGAGACCCAGTACTTC. Amino acid sequence: CASSLVSRETQYF.